The entry that follows covers one TCR beta chain sequence. Its antigen is currently unknown. This sample is part of a study of post-analysis software for immune sequencing data. Study-level results: The study found significantly lower normalized Chao1 diversity in multiple sclerosis patients than in controls. Patients showed TRBV5-6, TRBV5-1 and TRBV20-1 among a few TRBV segments more frequent than in controls. By F measure, samples from a shared preparation batch strongly co-clustered.

The V and J ends lost 4 bases and 4 bases respectively, with 10 bases between them. This CDR3 is built from 13 residues. Germline CDR1 reads ENHRY; CDR2 reads SYGVKD. TCR beta cDNA libraries included unique molecular identifiers. Between about 1 and 11 million T cells gave rise to some 490,000 cDNA molecules. TCRdb re-called the PCR reads with MiXCR, one entry per CDR3 protein. The repertoire holds about 620,000 distinct CDR3 sequences, with about 40% as singletons. The sequenced sample consisted of blood. The V call is TRBV10-3, the J call TRBJ2-5; perhaps TRBD1 as D (6 bases). This sequence originates from a girl aged 10-17 years with multiple sclerosis. The CDR3 DNA is TGTGCCATCAGTGGACAGGAAGGAGAGACCCAGTACTTC. It codes for CAISGQEGETQYF.